The clone carrying this TCR beta chain was recorded at least ten times. Its antigen is unidentified. The CDR3 totals 14 residues. Unmatched junction bases numbered 2, after V lost 6 bases and J lost 0 bases. Per germline, CDR1 MNHNS and CDR2 SASEGT. These data come from a study of regulatory T cells in long-lasting Graves disease. Time point defined: newly diagnosed GD, antithyroid drugs for less than 3 months. The TCR library was made from RNA that had been extracted from PBMCs in TRIzol. Libraries of TCR beta came from iRepertoire HTBI primers plus Arm-PCR of CDR3 regions. TCRdb re-analysed the multiplex PCR reads in MiXCR, keeping a single row per CDR3 protein. Of hundreds of thousands of distinct CDR3 sequences in the sample, roughly 17% are singletons; the top ten hold 25% to 30%. Findings and limits, study-wide: Under persistent disease, TRBV28, TRBJ1-2 and TRBJ2-5 were used preferentially.

In addition, the sample was reused for a study of T cells in Graves' hyperthyroidism and ophthalmopathy. As that report states: HTBI primers drove first-round RT-PCR of the TCR CDR3. Ophthalmopathy was told apart from stable hyperthyroidism by a 13 V-J model.

The sequence was collected from a man aged 35-49 years with Graves disease. The chain couples TRBV6-1 to TRBJ1-5; 7 nucleotides match TRBD1. This material consisted of peripheral blood mononuclear cells (PBMCs), taken at new diagnosis, from a patient treated with antithyroid drugs. CDR3 nucleotides: TGTGCCAGCAGGGACAGGTATAGCAATCAGCCCCAGCATTTT. It codes for CASRDRYSNQPQHF.